A selection of T cell receptor beta chains follows, all from one sample in a study of blood T cell repertoires in COVID-19. Profiling relied on immunoSEQ multiplex PCR, and the TCRdb table lists in-frame clones only, not all of them. The sample has about 140,000 clones, approximately 89% seen once. Sequencing used peripheral blood. The receptors were sampled from a human donor in a cohort sampled during active COVID-19. Both conserved end residues are part of each CDR3. The order of the fields is V gene, J gene, CDR3 protein.

>TRBV19|TRBJ2-2
CASKARGGGTGELFF
>TRBV9|TRBJ1-1
CASSVQVQEAFF
>TRBV11-2|TRBJ2-3
CASSHYPGTGKDTQYF
>TRBV19|TRBJ1-6
CASGISGTGLSPLHF
>TRBV27|TRBJ1-6
CASKKQGSSYNSPLHF
>TRBV27|TRBJ1-1
CASSLEGRGAFTEAFF
>TRBV25-1|TRBJ2-1
CASSEGAQGEQFF
>TRBV18|TRBJ1-2
CASSPPGAGIYGYTF
>TRBV30|TRBJ2-3
CAWSTGGGADTQYF
>TRBV18|TRBJ1-1
CASSPRTGQSTEAFF
>TRBV5-1|TRBJ2-3
CASSFGLGGTDTQYF
>TRBV5-1|TRBJ2-3
CASSLETSGGADTQYF
>TRBV2|TRBJ1-1
CAAVSWGLTNTEAFF
>TRBV19|TRBJ1-4
CASSAAGRGYNEKLFF
>TRBV11-1|TRBJ2-1
CASRTSGGTYNEQFF
>TRBV5-1|TRBJ1-2
CASSFTGGDYGYTF
>TRBV10-3|TRBJ2-7
CAISEETEIYEQYF
>TRBV7-8|TRBJ2-1
CASSLEGGRYNEQFF
>TRBV9|TRBJ2-1
CASSVLAGGYNEQFF
>TRBV5-1|TRBJ2-3
CASSLGTATDTQYF
>TRBV27|TRBJ2-2
CASRKTGSTGELFF
>TRBV9|TRBJ2-5
CASSEGLTSGGETQYF
>TRBV2|TRBJ2-7
CACQEGQGPYEQYF
>TRBV5-4|TRBJ2-2
CASSPLAGWNTGELFF
>TRBV29-1|TRBJ1-2
CSADRGYYGYTF
>TRBV7-9|TRBJ1-1
CASSLLPGNTEAFF
>TRBV27|TRBJ1-1
CASSLSYRMNTEAFF
>TRBV5-6|TRBJ2-1
CASSLSSGGARDNEQFF
>TRBV5-4|TRBJ1-2
CASSLDAEGANYGYTF
>TRBV7-9|TRBJ1-4
CASTKVEGGEKLFF
>TRBV19|TRBJ2-2
CASSIDRSRGELFF
>TRBV6-5|TRBJ1-2
CASSYEGHAGYTF
>TRBV6-1|TRBJ2-7
CASSEFRAYEQYF
>TRBV20-1|TRBJ1-1
CSASYSEAFF
>TRBV7-2|TRBJ1-4
CASSLTGTGGNLEKLFF
>TRBV5-4|TRBJ2-5
CASSWDRGETQYF
>TRBV20-1|TRBJ1-2
CSASGAQYGYTF
>TRBV30|TRBJ2-2
CAWSLLGRAGELFF
>TRBV4-1|TRBJ2-5
CASSQVSSGFQETQYF
>TRBV7-3|TRBJ1-2
CASSSTPGTGLYGYTF
>TRBV9|TRBJ1-2
CASSVDVGSLFGYTF
>TRBV9|TRBJ2-1
CASNPGSHPHEQFF
>TRBV28|TRBJ1-6
CASRQGNNSPLHF
>TRBV6-5|TRBJ2-5
CASNRDRQETQYF
>TRBV6-6|TRBJ2-1
CASSYPGGTGEQFF